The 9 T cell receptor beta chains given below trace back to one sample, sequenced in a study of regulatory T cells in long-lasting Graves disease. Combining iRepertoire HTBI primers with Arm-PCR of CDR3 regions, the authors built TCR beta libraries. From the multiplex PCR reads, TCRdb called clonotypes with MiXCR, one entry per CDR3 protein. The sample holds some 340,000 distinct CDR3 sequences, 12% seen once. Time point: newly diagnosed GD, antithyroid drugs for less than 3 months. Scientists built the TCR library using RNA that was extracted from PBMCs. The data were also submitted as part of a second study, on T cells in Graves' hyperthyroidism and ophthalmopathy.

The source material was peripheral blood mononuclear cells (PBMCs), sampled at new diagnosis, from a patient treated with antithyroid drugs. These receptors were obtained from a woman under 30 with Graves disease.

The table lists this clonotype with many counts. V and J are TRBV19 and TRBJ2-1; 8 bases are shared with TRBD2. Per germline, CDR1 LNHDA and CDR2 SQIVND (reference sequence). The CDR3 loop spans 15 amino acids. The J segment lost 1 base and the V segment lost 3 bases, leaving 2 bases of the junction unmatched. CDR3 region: CASSIAGGSYNEQFF. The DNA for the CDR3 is TGTGCCAGTAGTATTGCGGGGGGTTCCTACAATGAGCAGTTCTTC.

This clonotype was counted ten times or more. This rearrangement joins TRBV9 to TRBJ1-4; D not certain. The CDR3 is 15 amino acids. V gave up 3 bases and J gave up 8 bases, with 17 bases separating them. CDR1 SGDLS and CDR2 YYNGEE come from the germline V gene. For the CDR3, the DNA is TGTGCCAGCAGCGCCCACGACTCTAAGAGGGAAAAACTGTTTTTT. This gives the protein CASSAHDSKREKLFF. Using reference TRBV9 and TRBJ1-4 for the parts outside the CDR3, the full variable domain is DSGVTQTPKHLITATGQRVTLRCSPRSGDLSVYWYQQSLDQGLQFLIQYYNGEERAKGNILERFSAQQFPDLHSELNLSSLELGDSALYFCASSAHDSKREKLFFGSGTQLSVL.

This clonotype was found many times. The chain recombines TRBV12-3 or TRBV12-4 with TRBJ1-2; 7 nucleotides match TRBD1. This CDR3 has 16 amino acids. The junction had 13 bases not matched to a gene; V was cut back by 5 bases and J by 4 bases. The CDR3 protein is CASSPPGQLKIYGYTF. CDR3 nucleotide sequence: TGTGCCAGCAGTCCCCCGGGACAGCTTAAGATCTATGGCTACACCTTC.

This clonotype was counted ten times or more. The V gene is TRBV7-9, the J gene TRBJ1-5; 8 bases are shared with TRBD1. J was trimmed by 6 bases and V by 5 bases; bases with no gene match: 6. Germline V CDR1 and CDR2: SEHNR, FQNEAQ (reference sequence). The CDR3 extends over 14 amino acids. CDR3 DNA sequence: TGTGCCAGCAGCAGCAAACAGGGGGTTCAGCCCCAGCATTTT. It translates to CASSSKQGVQPQHF.

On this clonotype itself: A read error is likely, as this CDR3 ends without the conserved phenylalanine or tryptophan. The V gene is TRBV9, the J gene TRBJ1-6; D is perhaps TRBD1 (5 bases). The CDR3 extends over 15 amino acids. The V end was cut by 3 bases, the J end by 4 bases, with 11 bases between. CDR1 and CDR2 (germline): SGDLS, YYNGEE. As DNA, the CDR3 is TGTGCCAGCAGCGGGGACGCAACTTATAATTCACCCCTCCACCTT. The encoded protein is CASSGDATYNSPLHL.

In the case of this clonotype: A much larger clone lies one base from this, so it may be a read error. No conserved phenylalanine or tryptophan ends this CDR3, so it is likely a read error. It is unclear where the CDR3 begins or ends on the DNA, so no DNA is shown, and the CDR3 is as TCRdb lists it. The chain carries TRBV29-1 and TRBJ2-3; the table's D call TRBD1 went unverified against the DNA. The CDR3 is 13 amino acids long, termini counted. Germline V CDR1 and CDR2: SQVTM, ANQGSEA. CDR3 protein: CSVDSGQGYEQYL.

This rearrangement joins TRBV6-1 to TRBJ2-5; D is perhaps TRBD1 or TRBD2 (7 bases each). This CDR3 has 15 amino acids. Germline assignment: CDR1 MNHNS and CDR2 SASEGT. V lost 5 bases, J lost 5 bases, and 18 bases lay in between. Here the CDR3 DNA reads TGTGCCAGCAGTCCGTCAGGGGGGGGGGGGGAGACCCAGTACTTC. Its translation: CASSPSGGGGETQYF.

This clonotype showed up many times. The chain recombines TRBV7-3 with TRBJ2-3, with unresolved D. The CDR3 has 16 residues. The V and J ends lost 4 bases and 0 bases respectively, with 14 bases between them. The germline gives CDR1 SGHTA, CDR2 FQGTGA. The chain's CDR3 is CASSSVTSSSTDTQYF. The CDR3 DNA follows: TGTGCCAGCAGCTCAGTCACCTCGTCTAGCACAGATACGCAGTATTTT.

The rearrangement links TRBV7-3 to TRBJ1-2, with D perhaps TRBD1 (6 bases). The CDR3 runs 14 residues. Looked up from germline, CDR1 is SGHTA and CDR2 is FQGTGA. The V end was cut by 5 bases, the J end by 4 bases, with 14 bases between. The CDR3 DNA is TGTGCCAGCAGCCCCACAGGGCCCGGCTATGGCTACACCTTC. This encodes CASSPTGPGYGYTF.